A selection of T cell receptor beta chains follows, all from one sample in a study of T cell responses to AZD1222 COVID-19 vaccine. Sequencing used immunoSEQ multiplex PCR; TCRdb keeps in-frame clones, though not all of them. This sample has tens of thousands of clones, with roughly 92% found just once. Sequenced here: peripheral blood, sampled 28 days after the second AZD1222 dose. The receptor set was obtained from an adult who received the AZD1222 COVID-19 vaccine. CDR3s include the opening cysteine and the closing phenylalanine or tryptophan. A D gene is named only where the DNA matches it firmly. Some rows mark clone size as missing; the rest say once, few, many or name a class of expanded clone.

CDR3 length	clone size	D gene	V gene	J gene	CDR3 DNA	CDR3 protein
16	.	.	TRBV6-6	TRBJ2-7	TGTGCCAGCAGTTACGGGCCCAGCGGCAGCTCCTACGAGCAGTACTTC	CASSYGPSGSSYEQYF
12	medium-sized	.	TRBV27	TRBJ1-1	TGTGCCAGCAGTTTATCCGGGCGCGAAGCTTTCTTT	CASSLSGREAFF
15	.	.	TRBV11-2	TRBJ1-1	TGTGCCAGCAGCTTAGATCCCAGGGCCAACACTGAAGCTTTCTTT	CASSLDPRANTEAFF
16	.	TRBD2	TRBV4-3	TRBJ2-5	TGCGCCAGCAGCCAAGCACTAGCGGGGGGCCCGGAGACCCAGTACTTC	CASSQALAGGPETQYF
12	.	.	TRBV6-2/TRBV6-3	TRBJ1-1	TGTGCCAGCAGTAATGGACAGAGTGAAGCTTTCTTT	CASSNGQSEAFF
13	.	TRBD1	TRBV5-1	TRBJ2-2	TGCGCCAGCAGCTCAGGGGGCACCGGGGAGCTGTTTTTT	CASSSGGTGELFF
15	.	.	TRBV4-3	TRBJ1-1	TGCGCCAGCAGCCAAGTCTATCCGGGAAACACTGAAGCTTTCTTT	CASSQVYPGNTEAFF
15	.	TRBD1	TRBV2	TRBJ2-7	TGTGCCAGCAGTACAACAGGGGAAGCATGGAGCGAGCAGTACTTC	CASSTTGEAWSEQYF
14	.	.	TRBV6-6	TRBJ1-2	TGTGCCAGCAGTTACTCGGAGTCAGCCCGAAGCTACACCTTC	CASSYSESARSYTF
14	once	.	TRBV7-2	TRBJ1-2	TGTGCCAGCAGCCTATCCCCGCAGGACTATGGCTACACCTTC	CASSLSPQDYGYTF
16	.	.	TRBV5-6	TRBJ2-3	TGTGCCAGCAGCTTTGGGTCAGGCGGGTCCGGAGATACGCAGTATTTT	CASSFGSGGSGDTQYF
18	.	.	TRBV5-1	TRBJ1-5	TGCGCCAGCAGCTTGCTCCCTCCATCTTCGGGAAGCAATCAGCCCCAGCATTTT	CASSLLPPSSGSNQPQHF
15	.	.	TRBV5-1	TRBJ1-1	TGCGCCAGCCAACCCAGATCACAGTACACCTCTGAAGCTTTCTTT	CASQPRSQYTSEAFF
14	.	.	TRBV10-3	TRBJ1-1	TGTGCCATCAGTGAGGTTGGAGTGAACACTGAAGCTTTCTTT	CAISEVGVNTEAFF
14	.	.	TRBV5-6	TRBJ1-5	TGTGCCAGCAGCTTGTGGGGGTCTAATCAGCCCCAGCATTTT	CASSLWGSNQPQHF
18	.	TRBD1	TRBV6-6	TRBJ2-6	TGTGCCAGCAGTCCCGGGACAGGGGGCCTCTCTGGGGCCAACGTCCTGACTTTC	CASSPGTGGLSGANVLTF
15	few	TRBD1	TRBV5-5	TRBJ2-3	TGTGCCAGCAGCTTGGTCCAGGGGGCCGGAGATACGCAGTATTTT	CASSLVQGAGDTQYF
16	.	TRBD1	TRBV5-1	TRBJ2-3	TGCGCCAGCAGCGGGCTGGACAGGGGTAGCACAGATACGCAGTATTTT	CASSGLDRGSTDTQYF
11	.	.	TRBV7-5	TRBJ1-1	TGTGCCAGACTTACGGACACTGAAGCTTTCTTT	CARLTDTEAFF
14	.	.	TRBV7-9	TRBJ2-1	TGTGCCAGCAGCTCGGACCCTAGGGGCAATGAGCAGTTCTTC	CASSSDPRGNEQFF
13	.	.	TRBV5-6	TRBJ1-1	TGTGCCAGCAGCGCGGGGAAACACACTGAAGCTTTCTTT	CASSAGKHTEAFF
13	.	.	TRBV28	TRBJ2-7	TGTGCCAGTTTCCGGGACGGCTCCTACGAGCAGTACTTC	CASFRDGSYEQYF
13	.	.	TRBV5-1	TRBJ2-1	TGCGCCAGCAGCTTGCCCCACTCCAATGAGCAGTTCTTC	CASSLPHSNEQFF
13	.	.	TRBV10-3	TRBJ1-2	TGTGCCATCAGTGAGTCGGAGGATTATGGCTACACCTTC	CAISESEDYGYTF
19	.	TRBD2	TRBV3-1/TRBV3-2	TRBJ2-5	TGTGCCAGCAGCCAAGTATCACTTCGGACTAGCGGGGAACAAGAGACCCAGTACTTC	CASSQVSLRTSGEQETQYF
12	.	.	TRBV28	TRBJ1-2	TGTGCCAGCAGTTTGCTTAACTATGGCTACACCTTC	CASSLLNYGYTF
18	.	TRBD2	TRBV9	TRBJ2-3	TGTGCCAGCAGCCGTCGTGGTAGCGGGGGGCCGGGCACAGATACGCAGTATTTT	CASSRRGSGGPGTDTQYF
16	.	.	TRBV3-1/TRBV3-2	TRBJ1-2	TGTGCCAGCAGCCAAACCCGACAGGTTCTGCGATATGGCTACACCTTC	CASSQTRQVLRYGYTF
15	.	.	TRBV5-1	TRBJ1-1	TGCGCCAGCAGCCCCCGACCGAACCTGAACACTGAAGCTTTCTTT	CASSPRPNLNTEAFF
16	once	TRBD1	TRBV5-6	TRBJ2-7	TGTGCCAGCAGCCCGGATGGGGGACAGAACTCCTACGAGCAGTACTTC	CASSPDGGQNSYEQYF
15	.	TRBD1	TRBV5-1	TRBJ1-1	TGCGCCAGCAGCACGGGACAGGGCCTGGGGACTGAAGCTTTCTTT	CASSTGQGLGTEAFF
20	.	TRBD2	TRBV5-1	TRBJ2-7	TGCGCCAGCAGCTTGGCCCCTCCCGCCATTAGCGGGGGGCATTACTACGAGCAGTACTTC	CASSLAPPAISGGHYYEQYF
13	.	TRBD1	TRBV12-3/TRBV12-4	TRBJ1-5	TGTGCCAGCAGCTTAACAGGGGATCAGCCCCAGCATTTT	CASSLTGDQPQHF